The source of this T cell receptor (beta chain) is a study of Graves' ophthalmopathy and Graves' hyperthyroidism. Overall study results and limits: Most thyroid clonotypes expanded beyond 0.001 frequency were also found in blood.

Patients in the hyperthyroidism group, adults aged 18 to 65, were newly diagnosed, under 2 months' duration. TCR beta CDR3 regions were amplified from RNA transcripts. HTBI-primed first-round RT-PCR preceded second-round multiplex PCR. TCRdb redid the calling of the multiplex PCR reads with MiXCR, one entry per CDR3 protein. The repertoire holds some 1.1 million distinct CDR3 sequences, with roughly two fifths as singletons. Note on this clonotype: What it recognizes is unknown.

Germline loops: CDR1 SGHRS, CDR2 YFSETQ. V trimming: 2 bases; J trimming: 5 bases; junction bases outside the gene matches: 7. The CDR3 sequence is 16 residues long. What was sequenced was peripheral blood or thyroid tissue (not recorded which). The chain uses TRBV5-1 and TRBJ1-5; 10 positions match TRBD1. The sequence came from an adult man with Graves' hyperthyroidism. The CDR3 DNA sequence: TGCGCCAGCAGCTTAATTACCGGGACAGGGGATCAGCCCCAGCATTTT. Protein product: CASSLITGTGDQPQHF. Based on the CDR3 plus reference TRBV5-1 and TRBJ1-5, the full variable domain is KAGVTQTPRYLIKTRGQQVTLSCSPISGHRSVSWYQQTPGQGLQFLFEYFSETQRNKGNFPGRFSGRQFSNSRSEMNVSTLELGDSALYLCASSLITGTGDQPQHFGDGTRLSIL.